The rows below give T cell receptor beta chains drawn from one sample of a study of neurological immune-mediated disorders. In TCRdb, the 5' RACE reads were re-called with MiXCR into one record per CDR3 protein. The sample has 90,000 to 150,000 distinct CDR3 sequences, approximately 3.2% seen once. The sequenced sample consisted of PBMCs. The receptors shown here come from a woman between 25 and 40 years old with multiple sclerosis. The CDR3 runs from the conserved cysteine through the conserved F or W. The D gene is left open where the match is weak. Clone size is stated in some rows and not others, as once, few, many or a class when expanded.

d_gene	v_gene	abundance	j_gene	CDR3aa	CDR3nt
NA	TRBV6-5	many	TRBJ1-2	CASSYAGYYGYTF	TGTGCCAGCAGTTATGCAGGTTACTATGGCTACACCTTC
TRBD1	TRBV6-5	many	TRBJ1-3	CASRPTGHSGNTIYF	TGTGCCAGCAGGCCGACAGGGCACTCTGGAAACACCATATATTTT
NA	TRBV20-1	many	TRBJ1-1	CSVKGRPLNTEAFF	TGCAGTGTTAAGGGGAGGCCCTTGAACACTGAAGCTTTCTTT
TRBD1	TRBV6-5	many	TRBJ1-4	CASRTDRKTNEKLFF	TGTGCCAGCAGAACGGACAGGAAAACTAATGAAAAACTGTTTTTT
NA	TRBV5-1	few	TRBJ2-7	CASSAEPINTYEQYF	TGCGCCAGCAGCGCCGAGCCGATTAATACCTACGAGCAGTACTTC
NA	TRBV7-2	many	TRBJ1-2	CASSLRSVYGYTF	TGTGCCAGCAGCTTAAGGTCTGTGTATGGCTACACCTTC
TRBD1	TRBV6-9	many	TRBJ1-2	CASSYQGGLYGYTF	TGTGCCAGCAGTTATCAAGGGGGCCTATATGGCTACACCTTC
NA	TRBV4-1	many	TRBJ2-3	CASSQEGLDTQYF	TGCGCCAGCAGCCAAGAAGGGTTGGATACGCAGTATTTT
NA	TRBV6-6	many	TRBJ2-2	CASSFQDSNTGELFF	TGTGCCAGCAGTTTCCAGGACTCGAACACCGGGGAGCTGTTTTTT
NA	TRBV5-1	many	TRBJ1-1	CASSLAIQGEAFF	TGCGCCAGCAGCTTGGCCATTCAGGGTGAAGCTTTCTTT
NA	TRBV29-1	many	TRBJ1-5	CSVEINSNQPQHF	TGCAGCGTTGAAATTAATAGCAATCAGCCCCAGCATTTT
TRBD2	TRBV12-5	many	TRBJ2-1	CASGRTRDNEQFF	TGTGCTAGTGGCCGGACTAGAGACAATGAGCAGTTCTTC
NA	TRBV20-1	few	TRBJ2-7	CSASRRGDWYEQYF	TGCAGTGCTAGCCGCAGGGGGGACTGGTACGAGCAGTACTTC
NA	TRBV5-8	many	TRBJ2-3	CASSFPVGRTTTDTQYF	TGTGCCAGCAGCTTTCCGGTCGGGCGGACCACAACAGATACGCAGTATTTT
NA	TRBV20-1	many	TRBJ2-1	CSARALLDYNEQFF	TGCAGTGCTAGAGCCTTACTAGATTACAATGAGCAGTTCTTC
NA	TRBV6-1	many	TRBJ1-1	CASSTWTRGAMNTEAFF	TGTGCCAGCAGTACCTGGACAAGGGGGGCTATGAACACTGAAGCTTTCTTT
NA	TRBV7-7	many	TRBJ1-1	CASSPLSRMNTEAFF	TGTGCCAGCAGCCCCTTGAGCCGCATGAACACTGAAGCTTTCTTT
NA	TRBV14	many	TRBJ2-1	CASSPTQDTHYNEQFF	TGTGCCAGCAGCCCTACGCAGGACACCCACTACAATGAGCAGTTCTTC
NA	TRBV7-6	NA	TRBJ2-1	CASSSNRDKSYNEQFF	TGTGCCAGCAGTTCGAACAGGGATAAATCCTACAATGAGCAGTTCTTC
TRBD2	TRBV6-2/TRBV6-3	many	TRBJ2-1	CASRGAGKTYNEQFF	TGTGCCAGCAGGGGAGCGGGGAAAACCTACAATGAGCAGTTCTTC
TRBD2	TRBV6-5	many	TRBJ2-1	CASSSPGLAGVTNEQFF	TGTGCCAGCAGTTCTCCGGGACTAGCGGGAGTCACCAATGAGCAGTTCTTC
NA	TRBV7-2	many	TRBJ2-7	CASSLASLASAYEQYF	TGTGCCAGCAGCTTAGCATCCCTAGCTAGTGCCTACGAGCAGTACTTC
NA	TRBV19	many	TRBJ2-1	CASSPGDHPDEQFF	TGTGCCAGTAGCCCTGGCGACCATCCGGATGAGCAGTTCTTC
NA	TRBV20-1	many	TRBJ2-7	CSANVVSSYEQYF	TGCAGTGCTAACGTGGTGAGCTCCTACGAGCAGTACTTC